This T cell receptor (beta chain) was observed in a study of PD-1 blockade in classical Hodgkin lymphoma. Study in general: Nivolumab dosed at 3 mg/kg went to patients intravenously every 2 weeks. Study-wide results and limits: Newly diagnosed patients were said to have less baseline TCR diversity than healthy donors did. Complete responders matched newly diagnosed patients in baseline diversity. TCR diversity in CD4+, not CD8+, cells rose significantly by C4D1.

Comments on this clone: Its antigen is unknown.

Every patient had relapsed following autologous stem cell transplantation, and cohorts differed in brentuximab vedotin exposure. Trimming at V came to 6 bases and at J to 4 bases, leaving 6 bases not matched to a gene. CDR3 length equals 15 residues. Germline CDR1 is SEHNR and CDR2 is FQNEAQ (reference sequence). Sequencing used immunoSEQ multiplex PCR; TCRdb keeps in-frame clones, though not all of them. The sample contains about 75,000 clones, 85% to 95% of which appear only once. The specimen was peripheral blood mononuclear cells (PBMCs), collected at baseline. This chain uses TRBV7-9 with TRBJ2-1, with TRBD2 matching 10 bases. This TCR was recovered from a human donor with classical Hodgkin lymphoma. CDR3 nucleotide sequence: TGTGCCAGCAGTTTCAGCGGGAGGGATTACAATGAGCAGTTCTTC. Protein: CASSFSGRDYNEQFF. The entire variable domain, with the rest obtained from reference TRBV7-9 and TRBJ2-1, is as follows: DTGVSQNPRHKITKRGQNVTFRCDPISEHNRLYWYRQTLGQGPEFLTYFQNEAQLEKSRLLSDRFSAERPKGSFSTLEIQRTEQGDSAMYLCASSFSGRDYNEQFFGPGTRLTVL.